This record covers a single TCR beta chain. This sample stems from a study of blood T cell repertoires in COVID-19. Repertoires were generated with immunoSEQ multiplex PCR, while TCRdb's copy carries only in-frame clones and drops some. Of 200,000 to 300,000 clones in the sample, roughly 82% were seen once. The germline V and J ends were trimmed by 2 bases and 7 bases, with 12 bases remaining between them. CDR1 is MDHEN, CDR2 SYDVKM, per germline. This CDR3 comprises 14 residues. Sequences were obtained from peripheral blood. The source of this sequence is a woman aged 70-85 years with acute or convalescent COVID-19. The chain links TRBV28 to TRBJ1-5; a weak D match, TRBD1 (5 bases). The CDR3 reads CASSLGPGGQPQHF. In DNA form, the CDR3 reads TGTGCCAGCAGTTTAGGCCCTGGGGGGCAGCCCCAGCATTTT.